The TCR beta chain described here comes from a study of vaccination effects on CD4 cells after COVID-19. Whole-study findings and limits: Clonal contraction was marked in infection- and vaccine-induced clones late after vaccination.

CDR1 and CDR2 (germline): SEHNR, FQNEAQ (reference sequence). This CDR3 comprises 15 residues. Trimming stripped 1 base from V and 1 base from J, with 10 bases between. The method was immunoSEQ multiplex PCR; TCRdb's version includes in-frame clones alone and lacks a portion of them. This sample yields around 67,000 clones, of which over 70% are seen a single time; 0.95% to 1.5% belongs to the top ten. Comment on this clone: Its antigen is undetermined.

Ahead of sequencing, the ViraFEST assay grew antigen-specific CD4+ T cells using viral peptide pools. Culture lasted 10 days before CD4+ T cell isolation. Participants received two doses of either the BNT162b2 or mRNA-1273 vaccine. None of the vaccinated had previously contracted SARS-CoV-2, and their nucleocapsid antibodies tested negative. A few million PBMC per well were cultured with around 10 IU/ml IL-2 and 7.5 to 10 ug/ml peptides. Sequenced here: CD4+ T cells from PBMCs cultured with HCoV-229E spike peptides, sampled after COVID-19 vaccination. The receptor was isolated from a human donor who received a COVID-19 vaccine. J is TRBJ2-5 and V is TRBV7-9; D is undetermined. CDR3 residues: CASSLGGSFQETQYF. The CDR3 region has the DNA TGTGCCAGCAGCTTAGGTGGCAGTTTCCAAGAGACCCAGTACTTC.